The rows below give T cell receptor beta chains drawn from one sample of a study of radiation and T cells in renal cell carcinoma. Generated by immunoSEQ multiplex PCR, the TCRdb table keeps only in-frame clones and is missing some. The sample holds 15,000 or so clones, around two thirds seen once. The material was tumor tissue, obtained from a patient whose treatment was nephrectomy without radiotherapy. All receptors come from a man in his sixties with renal cell carcinoma. Both conserved end residues are part of each CDR3. The D gene is left open where the match is weak. Rows may omit the clone size; those that give it use once, few, many or a size class.

D gene	J gene	V gene	clone size	CDR3 DNA	CDR3 protein
TRBD1	TRBJ2-3	TRBV7-2	-	TGTGCCAGCAGCCCAAGGACAGGGGCGAGCGGTGATACGCAGTATTTT	CASSPRTGASGDTQYF
-	TRBJ1-1	TRBV18	few	TGTGCCAGCTCACCAAACAGGGTCATGAACACTGAAGCTTTCTTT	CASSPNRVMNTEAFF
TRBD1	TRBJ2-7	TRBV6-5	-	TGTGCCAGCAGTACAACAGGGGTTAGCTCCTACGAGCAGTACTTC	CASSTTGVSSYEQYF
TRBD2	TRBJ2-1	TRBV7-9	few	TGTGCCAGCAGCTTAGGATTAGCGGGAGTCCTGACCGACCAGTTCTTC	CASSLGLAGVLTDQFF
-	TRBJ1-1	TRBV5-4	-	TGTGCCAGCAGCTTGTCAGGAACAGACAGGATGGGAGCTTTCTTT	CASSLSGTDRMGAFF
-	TRBJ2-2	TRBV29-1	-	TGCAGCGTTGACCCGGGGGGCTACACCGGGGAGCTGTTTTTT	CSVDPGGYTGELFF
-	TRBJ2-2	TRBV7-2	few	TGTGCCAGCAGCCCGTTGGGGGGCGCATACACCGGGGAGCTGTTTTTT	CASSPLGGAYTGELFF
TRBD2	TRBJ2-1	TRBV19	-	TGTGCCAGTAGCTCTAGCGGGAGTAGGGGTGAGCAGTTCTTC	CASSSSGSRGEQFF
-	TRBJ2-1	TRBV18	-	TGTGCCAGCTCTCTTTCTGTCCCTGGGGCCACCTACAATGAGCAGTTCTTC	CASSLSVPGATYNEQFF
-	TRBJ2-3	TRBV19	few	TGTGCCAGTAGAAAGCTGGCAGGGGGCACAGATACGCAGTATTTT	CASRKLAGGTDTQYF
-	TRBJ1-5	TRBV4-2	-	TGTGCCAGCAGCCTCCGGGACGGTAGCAATCAGCCCCAGCATTTT	CASSLRDGSNQPQHF
TRBD1	TRBJ1-1	TRBV5-1	-	TGCGCCAGCAGCTCGAGTGGACAGGGGGCGCAGACTGAAGCTTTCTTT	CASSSSGQGAQTEAFF
-	TRBJ1-1	TRBV7-5	-	TGTGCCAGCAGCCACCGTGGCCCCACGGGCACTGAAGCTTTCTTT	CASSHRGPTGTEAFF
-	TRBJ2-3	TRBV27	-	TGTGCCAGCAGTTTATTGGGATCATTTAGCACAGATACGCAGTATTTT	CASSLLGSFSTDTQYF
-	TRBJ2-3	TRBV4-1	medium-sized	TGCGCCAGCAGCCAATCCTTCAGCACAGATACGCAGTATTTT	CASSQSFSTDTQYF
-	TRBJ1-1	TRBV25-1	-	TGTGCCAGCAGTTTTGGGTTTGGGACTGAAGCTTTCTTT	CASSFGFGTEAFF
TRBD1	TRBJ1-2	TRBV28	-	TGTGCCAGCAGTTGGGGGGGACAGTTAGCTAACTATGGCTACACCTTC	CASSWGGQLANYGYTF